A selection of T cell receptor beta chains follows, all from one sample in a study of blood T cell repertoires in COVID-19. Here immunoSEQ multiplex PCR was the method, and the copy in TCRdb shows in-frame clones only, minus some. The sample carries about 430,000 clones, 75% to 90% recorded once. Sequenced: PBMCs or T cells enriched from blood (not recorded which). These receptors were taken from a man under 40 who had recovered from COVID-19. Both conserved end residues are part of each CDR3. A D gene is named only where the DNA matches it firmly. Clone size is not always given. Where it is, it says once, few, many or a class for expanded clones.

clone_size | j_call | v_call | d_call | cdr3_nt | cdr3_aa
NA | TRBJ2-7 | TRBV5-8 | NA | TGTGCCAGCAGGGGGGCGGGTTACGAGCAGTACTTC | CASRGAGYEQYF
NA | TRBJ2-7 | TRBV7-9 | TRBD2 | TGTGCCAGCAGTTCCCTTAGCGGGAGGGTCTACGAGCAGTACTTC | CASSSLSGRVYEQYF
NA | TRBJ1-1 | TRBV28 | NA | TGTGCCAGCAGCTTTGTTAGCACGGGCGCGGGTTACATGAACACTGAAGCTTTCTTT | CASSFVSTGAGYMNTEAFF
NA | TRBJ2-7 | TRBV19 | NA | TGTGCCAGTAGTATCGTTCTAAAGAGCTCCTACGAGCAGTACTTC | CASSIVLKSSYEQYF
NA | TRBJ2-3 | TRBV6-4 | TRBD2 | TGTGCCAGCCTCACGAGCGGGAGGGCCAACGCAGAGAAAACAGATACGCAGTATTTT | CASLTSGRANAEKTDTQYF
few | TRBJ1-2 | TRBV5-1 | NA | TGCGCCAGCAGTTCAGACAATAACTATGGCTACACCTTC | CASSSDNNYGYTF
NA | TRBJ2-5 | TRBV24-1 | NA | TGTGCCACCAGTGATTCACAGATCCAAGAGACCCAGTACTTC | CATSDSQIQETQYF
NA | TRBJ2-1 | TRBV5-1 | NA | TGCGCCAGCAGCTTGGTAGGGGGCGCGGGATACAATGAGCAGTTCTTC | CASSLVGGAGYNEQFF
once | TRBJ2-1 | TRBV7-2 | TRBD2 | TGTGCCAGCAGCCTTAGACTAGCGGGAGGCAGCTCCTACAATGAGCAGTTCTTC | CASSLRLAGGSSYNEQFF
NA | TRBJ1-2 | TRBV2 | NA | TGTGCCAGCAGTGAAGGGAGCGAAACAATGGTCTACACCTTC | CASSEGSETMVYTF
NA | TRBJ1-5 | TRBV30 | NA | TGTGCCTGGAATAAGGCCAGGGATCAGCCCCAGCATTTT | CAWNKARDQPQHF
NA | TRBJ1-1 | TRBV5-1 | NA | TGCGCCAGCAGCTTGACAGAGAGAGTCACTGAAGCTTTCTTT | CASSLTERVTEAFF
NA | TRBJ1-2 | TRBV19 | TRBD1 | TGTGCCAGTAGTATAGTCAAGGGGACAGGGGCTTTCTATGGCTACACCTTC | CASSIVKGTGAFYGYTF
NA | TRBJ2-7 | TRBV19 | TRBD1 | TGTGCCAGTAGTATACAGGGACAGGGAGCCTACGAGCAGTACTTC | CASSIQGQGAYEQYF
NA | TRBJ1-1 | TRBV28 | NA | TGTGCCAGCACCGAAGACAGAGAAGCTTTCTTT | CASTEDREAFF
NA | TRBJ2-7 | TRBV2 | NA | TGTGCCAGCAGTGAACGACCAGAGACATACTACGAGCAGTACTTC | CASSERPETYYEQYF
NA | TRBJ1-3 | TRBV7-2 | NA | TGTGCCAGCAGCTTGGTGGCAGGGGTAGGAAACACCATATATTTT | CASSLVAGVGNTIYF
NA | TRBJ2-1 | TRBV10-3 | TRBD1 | TGTGCCACGGACAGGGGGGATTACAATGAGCAGTTCTTC | CATDRGDYNEQFF
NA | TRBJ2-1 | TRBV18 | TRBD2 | TGTGCCAGCTCACCCGCACCAGGACTAGCGGGAGACAGTGAGCAGTTCTTC | CASSPAPGLAGDSEQFF
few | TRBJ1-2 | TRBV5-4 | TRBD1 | TGTGCCAGCAGCCAGGACAGGGGCTACGGCTACACCTTC | CASSQDRGYGYTF
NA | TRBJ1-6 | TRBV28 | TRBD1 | TGTGCCAGCAGTCAACTAGGGGGCGGGGAATTCCCCCTCCACTTT | CASSQLGGGEFPLHF
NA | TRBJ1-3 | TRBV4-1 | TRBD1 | TGCGCCAGCAGACAGGGGGATGGAAACACCATATATTTT | CASRQGDGNTIYF
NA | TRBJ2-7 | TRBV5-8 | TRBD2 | TGTGCCAGCAGCTGGTACCGGACTAGCGGGACACGCGCCTACGAGCAGTACTTC | CASSWYRTSGTRAYEQYF
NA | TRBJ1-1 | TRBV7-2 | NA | TGTGCCAGCAGCTTATCCCTCGTGGGGGGGGTTCGGAACACTGAAGCTTTCTTT | CASSLSLVGGVRNTEAFF
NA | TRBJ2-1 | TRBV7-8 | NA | TGTGCCAGCAGCAGACGGGACATACGCAGTGAGCAGTTCTTC | CASSRRDIRSEQFF
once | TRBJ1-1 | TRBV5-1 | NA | TGCGCCAGCAGCTTGGACTTCCAAGCTTCCCGACAGTACACGAACACTGAAGCTTTCTTT | CASSLDFQASRQYTNTEAFF
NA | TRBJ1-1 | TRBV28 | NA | TGTGCCAGCAGTTTATTAGGAGGTAGCACTGAAGCTTTCTTT | CASSLLGGSTEAFF
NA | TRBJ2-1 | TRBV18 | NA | TGTGCCAGCTCACCTATCTCCGGGACTCGAAGCAATGAGCAGTTCTTC | CASSPISGTRSNEQFF
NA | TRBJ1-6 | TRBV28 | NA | TGTGCCAGCAGACCCGCGGGGGCCGATGGTTCACCCCTCCACTTT | CASRPAGADGSPLHF
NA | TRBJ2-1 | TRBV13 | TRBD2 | TGTGCCAGCAGCCCTGGACTAGCGGGAAATGAGCAGTTCTTC | CASSPGLAGNEQFF
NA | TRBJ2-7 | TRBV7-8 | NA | TGTGCCAGCAGCCCCCCCTGGGGCCATACCTACGAGCAGTACTTC | CASSPPWGHTYEQYF
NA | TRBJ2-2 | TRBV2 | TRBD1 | TGTGCCAGCAGTACGAGCGGAGGGACAGGAACCGCGAACACCGGGGAGCTGTTTTTT | CASSTSGGTGTANTGELFF
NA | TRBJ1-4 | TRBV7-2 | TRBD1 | TGTGCCAGCAGCGCCACAGGGGAGGTTAATGAAAAACTGTTTTTT | CASSATGEVNEKLFF
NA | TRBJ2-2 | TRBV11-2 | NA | TGTGCCAGCAGCTTAGCACTAGATAACACCGGGGAGCTGTTTTTT | CASSLALDNTGELFF
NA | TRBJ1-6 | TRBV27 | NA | TGTGCCAGCAGTTTGGGGCAGCTCGATTCACCCCTCCACTTT | CASSLGQLDSPLHF
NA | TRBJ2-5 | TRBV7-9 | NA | TGTGCCAGCAGCCTTGGACCTGCGGGTGGTCAGACCCAGTACTTC | CASSLGPAGGQTQYF
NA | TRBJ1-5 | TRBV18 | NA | TGTGCCAGCTCCCCAGTTGGGACTCTCCTCGGTCAGCCCCAGCATTTT | CASSPVGTLLGQPQHF
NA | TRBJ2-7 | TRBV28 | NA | TGTGCCAGCAGTTTCCAGCGGAACTACGAGCAGTACTTC | CASSFQRNYEQYF
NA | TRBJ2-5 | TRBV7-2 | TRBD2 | TGTGCCAGCAGCATGGGACTAGCATCTGTCGGGGAGACCCAGTACTTC | CASSMGLASVGETQYF
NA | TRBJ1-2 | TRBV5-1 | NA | TGCGCCAGCAGCTTGGATGGCAGGGTGGGTGGCTACACCTTC | CASSLDGRVGGYTF
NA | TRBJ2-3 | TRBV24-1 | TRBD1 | TGTGCCACCAGTGACCCTAGGACAGGGCCAGATACGCAGTATTTT | CATSDPRTGPDTQYF
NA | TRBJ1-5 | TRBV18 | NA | TGTGCCAGCTCACCAATGAACTTGGGGGCTGATCAGCCCCAGCATTTT | CASSPMNLGADQPQHF
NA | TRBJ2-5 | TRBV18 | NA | TGTGCCAGCTCACAGGACAGCCCTGACCAGTGGGAGACCCAGTACTTC | CASSQDSPDQWETQYF
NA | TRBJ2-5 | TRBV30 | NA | TGTGCCTGGAGTGTAGGGCTAGCGCAACAAGAGACCCAGTACTTC | CAWSVGLAQQETQYF
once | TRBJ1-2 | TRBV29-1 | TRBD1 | TGCAGCGTTGAAGACCTGACAGGGGCCGGCGGCTACACCTTC | CSVEDLTGAGGYTF
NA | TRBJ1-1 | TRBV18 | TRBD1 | TGTGCCAGCTCACCAGGGACAGGGACTGAAGCTTTCTTT | CASSPGTGTEAFF
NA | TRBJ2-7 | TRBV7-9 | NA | TGTGCCAGCAGCTTCTTTGGAAGGGGTTCCTACGAGCAGTACTTC | CASSFFGRGSYEQYF
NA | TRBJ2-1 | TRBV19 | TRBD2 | TGTGCCAGTAGACTGAACACCGGGGGGAACAATGAGCAGTTCTTC | CASRLNTGGNNEQFF
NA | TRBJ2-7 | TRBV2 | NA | TGTGCCAGCATCGGAGGGCAGGGGCAGTACTTC | CASIGGQGQYF
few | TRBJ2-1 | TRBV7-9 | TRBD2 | TGTGCCAGCAGTCCGAGAATCACTAGCGGGAGGGACAATGAGCAGTTCTTC | CASSPRITSGRDNEQFF
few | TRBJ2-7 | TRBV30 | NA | TGTGCCTGGAGAACAGCCTCCTACGAGCAGTACTTC | CAWRTASYEQYF